Listed below are T cell receptor beta chains from one sample, sequenced in a study of T-cell reconstitution after alpha-beta-depleted transplantation in children. TCRdb used MiXCR to reprocess the PCR reads, holding one entry per CDR3 protein. The sample yields almost 500,000 distinct CDR3 sequences, under 12% seen once. The sequenced sample was PBMCs, obtained before TCRalphabeta/CD19-depleted stem cell transplant. These receptors were taken from a child aged 2 to 10 with inherited bone marrow failure, due to receive a stem cell transplant. The CDR3 runs from the conserved cysteine through the conserved F or W. The D gene is left open where the match is weak. Clone size appears in some rows only: once, few, many, or a class for an expanded clone.

clone size	V gene	D gene	CDR3 length	J gene	CDR3 DNA	CDR3 protein
many	TRBV5-1	NA	14	TRBJ1-2	TGCGCCAGCAGCCCAGTTGTAGGGAAATATGGCTACACCTTC	CASSPVVGKYGYTF
few	TRBV4-2	TRBD2	19	TRBJ2-2	TGTGCCAGCGGGAGACTAGCGGGAGGGATGGTTGCGAACACCGGGGAGCTGTTTTTT	CASGRLAGGMVANTGELFF
many	TRBV5-1	NA	13	TRBJ2-1	TGCGCCAGCAGCCTGGACTCCAACAATGAGCAGTTCTTC	CASSLDSNNEQFF
NA	TRBV18	NA	16	TRBJ2-3	TGTGCCAGCTCACCACTCCCAACGGGAGACGGGAGTACGCAGTATTTT	CASSPLPTGDGSTQYF
many	TRBV29-1	TRBD2	15	TRBJ2-1	TGCAGCGGTGAGGGGACTAGCGGAAGGTACAATGAGCAGTTCTTC	CSGEGTSGRYNEQFF
few	TRBV7-8	NA	14	TRBJ2-5	TGTGCCAGCAGCTTAGCTCGACTAGGAGAGACCCAGTACTTC	CASSLARLGETQYF
many	TRBV13	NA	14	TRBJ2-7	TGTGCCAGCAGCTTAGAGGGCGGCCACTACGAGCAGTACTTC	CASSLEGGHYEQYF
many	TRBV20-1	NA	14	TRBJ1-2	TGCAGTGCTAGCCCAACAGGCCTATACTATGGCTACACCTTC	CSASPTGLYYGYTF
many	TRBV29-1	TRBD2	13	TRBJ2-3	TGCAGCGTTGGTGCAGCGGGGACAGATACGCAGTATTTT	CSVGAAGTDTQYF
many	TRBV6-1	NA	18	TRBJ2-1	TGTGCCAGCAGCGTTACCCTGACTAGAGTGGGCCCCAATGGTGAGCAGTTCTTC	CASSVTLTRVGPNGEQFF
many	TRBV29-1	TRBD1	13	TRBJ2-3	TGCAGCGTCACGAGGGGGCAGGGAGATACGCAGTATTTT	CSVTRGQGDTQYF
few	TRBV20-1	NA	17	TRBJ2-3	TGCAGTGCTAGAGCCCAAAGAGCCTCCATCTACACAGATACGCAGTATTTT	CSARAQRASIYTDTQYF
many	TRBV7-9	NA	14	TRBJ1-2	TGTGCCAGCAGCTTAGGACAACCTCCCTATGGCTACACCTTC	CASSLGQPPYGYTF
few	TRBV4-3	TRBD2	17	TRBJ2-1	TGCGCCAGCAGCCAAGATGGTCGGACTAGCGGGGTGCATGAGCAGTTCTTC	CASSQDGRTSGVHEQFF
many	TRBV5-4	TRBD2	14	TRBJ2-1	TGTGCCAGCAGCACTAGCGGGTATAATAATGAGCAGTTCTTC	CASSTSGYNNEQFF
many	TRBV11-2	TRBD2	14	TRBJ2-1	TGTGCCAGCAACCTTAGCGGGACCTACAATGAGCAGTTCTTC	CASNLSGTYNEQFF
many	TRBV9	TRBD2	19	TRBJ2-3	TGTGCCAGCAGCGTAGAGGGGGAGGCTAGCGGGAGCGTGGCAGATACGCAGTATTTT	CASSVEGEASGSVADTQYF
NA	TRBV5-4	NA	13	TRBJ2-1	TGTGCCAGCAGTCACCCGGACAGAAATGAGCAGTTCTTC	CASSHPDRNEQFF
many	TRBV4-3	TRBD2	14	TRBJ2-1	TGCGCCAGCAGCCCGACGGGACTAGCGGAGCCGCAGTTCTTC	CASSPTGLAEPQFF
NA	TRBV20-1	NA	14	TRBJ2-7	TGCAGTGCTAGAGATCGCCGGGGGCCCATCGAGCAGTACTTC	CSARDRRGPIEQYF
many	TRBV4-3	NA	16	TRBJ2-1	TGCGCCAGCAGCCAAGATTACCGGGAACTAAACAATGAGCAGTTCTTC	CASSQDYRELNNEQFF